This T cell receptor beta chain was sequenced during a study of stem cell transplantation in POMP-related autoinflammatory disease. Across the whole study: Before transplant, CD4+ T cells skewed naive and CD8+ proportions were low. After transplant, neutrophils and platelets showed 100% graft donor chimerism through one year.

Data came from immunoSEQ multiplex PCR; TCRdb stores just in-frame clones and leaves some out. The sample carries around 10,000 clones, 70% to 80% recorded once. Study findings and constraints: Fewer unique TRB V-J gene pairings were identified in patients with PRAID.

On this clone itself: Its antigen is not identified.

Sequences were derived from CD4+ T cells from PBMCs, sampled after stem cell transplantation. The clonotype comes from a human patient with POMP-related autoinflammation and immune dysregulation (PRAID). The graft donor may be the source of some T cells.

CDR3 DNA: TGCGCCAGCAGCCAAGATCAGCGCCATAACTATGGCTACACCTTC. Protein product: CASSQDQRHNYGYTF. V gene TRBV4-3 combines with J gene TRBJ1-2; the D is unclear. The CDR3 sequence is 15 residues long. In germline, CDR1 is LGHNA, CDR2 YSLEER. V shed 0 bases and J shed 1 base, with 9 bases lying between them.